Listed below are T cell receptor beta chains from one sample, sequenced in a study of blood T cell repertoires in COVID-19. Measured with immunoSEQ multiplex PCR; TCRdb has only the in-frame clones, and not every one. The repertoire consists of 180,000 or so clones, with about 85% occurring once and the leading ten covering just under 8.5%. Sample: peripheral blood. The receptors were gathered from a woman aged 55-69 years with acute or convalescent COVID-19. The conserved cysteine and the conserved F or W are not part of the CDR3 here. A D gene is named only where the DNA matches it firmly. Size is stated for part of the rows, as once, few or many counts, or as a class when the clone is expanded.

size: few
V: TRBV19
D: TRBD2
J: TRBJ2-3
CDR3: ASSSGAGGPDTQY

size: .
V: TRBV6-6
D: .
J: TRBJ2-1
CDR3: ASSYDGRGEQF

size: .
V: TRBV23-1
D: TRBD1
J: TRBJ2-1
CDR3: ASSHPTGEVNNEQF

size: .
V: TRBV18
D: .
J: TRBJ2-1
CDR3: ASSPTRGPYNEQF

size: .
V: TRBV9
D: TRBD1
J: TRBJ1-1
CDR3: ASSVDGQGGNTEAF

size: .
V: TRBV24-1
D: .
J: TRBJ2-3
CDR3: ATSGAAGSYSTDTQY

size: .
V: TRBV4-2
D: TRBD2
J: TRBJ2-1
CDR3: ASSPMAMAGVLYNEQF

size: .
V: TRBV5-1
D: .
J: TRBJ2-7
CDR3: ASSRGGGLDEQY

size: .
V: TRBV2
D: .
J: TRBJ1-4
CDR3: ASRVTGDNEKLF

size: .
V: TRBV19
D: TRBD1
J: TRBJ1-1
CDR3: ASSIFGTGGEAF

size: .
V: TRBV24-1
D: .
J: TRBJ2-1
CDR3: ATSDSSTRASSYNEQF

size: .
V: TRBV3-1/TRBV3-2
D: .
J: TRBJ2-5
CDR3: ASSQGGGGETQY

size: .
V: TRBV19
D: .
J: TRBJ1-6
CDR3: ASRWTENSPLH

size: .
V: TRBV2
D: .
J: TRBJ2-2
CDR3: ASSALQKELF

size: .
V: TRBV12-3/TRBV12-4
D: .
J: TRBJ1-5
CDR3: ATQPGGNQPQH

size: medium-sized
V: TRBV29-1
D: .
J: TRBJ1-2
CDR3: SVEDLNYGYT

size: .
V: TRBV5-1
D: TRBD2
J: TRBJ2-2
CDR3: ASSISGSGAGELF

size: .
V: TRBV11-2
D: .
J: TRBJ2-7
CDR3: ASSLRFAGRNEQY

size: .
V: TRBV9
D: .
J: TRBJ2-3
CDR3: ASSAGALDTQY

size: .
V: TRBV19
D: TRBD1
J: TRBJ2-1
CDR3: ASRDRGRRNEQF

size: .
V: TRBV20-1
D: TRBD1
J: TRBJ2-5
CDR3: SARGPGQAY

size: .
V: TRBV18
D: .
J: TRBJ1-4
CDR3: ASSPTATNEKLF

size: .
V: TRBV27
D: TRBD1
J: TRBJ1-2
CDR3: ASSSTGTARDGYT

size: few
V: TRBV27
D: TRBD1
J: TRBJ1-5
CDR3: ASSFATGNQPQH

size: once
V: TRBV20-1
D: TRBD1
J: TRBJ1-3
CDR3: SASFGQGLY

size: .
V: TRBV14
D: .
J: TRBJ2-7
CDR3: ASSEQLISYEQY